Shown below are 29 T cell receptor beta chains from a single sample sequenced in a study of blood T cell repertoires in COVID-19. Assay used: immunoSEQ multiplex PCR; TCRdb lists only in-frame clones, some missing. The data show about 140,000 clones, around 86% seen once. The source material was peripheral blood. The receptors stem from a woman of 80 years or more with acute or convalescent COVID-19.

This clone was seen just once. The rearrangement uses TRBV4-1 and TRBJ1-2, with 7 nucleotides matching TRBD1. Per the germline V gene, CDR1 is MGHRA and CDR2 is YSYEKL. Losses at the gene ends were 1 base for V and 8 bases for J; bases not matched to a gene: 10. The CDR3 is 15 amino acids. The CDR3 spells CASSQVLGQSHGYTF. CDR3 in DNA: TGCGCCAGCAGCCAAGTTTTGGGACAGTCACACGGCTACACCTTC.

CDR3 loop: CASSIGRVYEQYF. The CDR3 DNA reads TGTGCCAGTAGTATCGGCAGGGTCTACGAGCAGTACTTC. The rearrangement links TRBV19 to TRBJ2-7; a possible D gene is TRBD1 (5 bases). The CDR3 totals 13 residues. Germline assignment: CDR1 LNHDA and CDR2 SQIVND (reference sequence). The V gene lost 3 bases and the J gene lost 3 bases, with 9 bases spanning the gap.

The chain uses TRBV4-2 and TRBJ2-7; TRBD2 aligns across 7 bases. The CDR3 loop spans 15 amino acids. CDR1 LGHNA and CDR2 YNFKEQ come from the germline V gene. V lost 4 bases and J lost 6; bases outside the gene matches: 12. DNA of the CDR3: TGTGCCAGCAGCCGCTCTGGGGAGGGTGACTCCGAGCAGTACTTC. This gives the protein CASSRSGEGDSEQYF.

The genes are TRBV12-3 or TRBV12-4 and TRBJ2-7; D is possibly TRBD2 (6 bases). CDR3 length: 13 amino acids. Between the trimmed V and J ends, which lost 3 bases and 6 bases, there was a span of 12 bases. CDR3 sequence: CASSFGGFGEQYF. The CDR3 DNA follows: TGTGCCAGCAGTTTCGGGGGTTTTGGCGAGCAGTACTTC.

This chain uses TRBV2 with TRBJ2-5, with D perhaps matching TRBD1 (6 bases). This CDR3 is built from 13 residues. The germline V gene has CDR1 SNHLY and CDR2 FYNNEI. Trimming shortened V by 6 bases and J by 5 bases, and 13 bases separated the two germline ends. As DNA, the CDR3 is TGTGCCAGCAGGTTTTCAGGGGTCGAGACCCAGTACTTC. It codes for CASRFSGVETQYF.

This clone occurred a few times. The V and J genes are TRBV7-9 and TRBJ2-5; D unresolved. Germline values: CDR1 SEHNR, CDR2 FQNEAQ (reference sequence). CDR3 length: 17 residues. V lost 1 base to trimming and J lost 9 bases, with 24 bases between them. The CDR3 reads CASSLVNLPLMRVAQYF. CDR3 bases: TGTGCCAGCAGCTTAGTTAATCTCCCCCTGATGAGAGTGGCCCAGTACTTC.

The gene calls are TRBV7-9 and TRBJ1-1; no clear D. Germline V CDR1 and CDR2: SEHNR, FQNEAQ (reference sequence). CDR3 length: 14 amino acids. V lost 6 bases and J 1 base, leaving 12 bases between the germline ends. The CDR3 here is CASRKRAENTEAFF. The CDR3 bases are TGTGCCAGCAGAAAGAGGGCGGAGAACACTGAAGCTTTCTTT.

There are a few counts of this clone. This chain connects TRBV2 to TRBJ2-1; D is unresolved. V was pared by 4 bases and J by 4 bases, with 8 bases between. The CDR3 sequence is 13 residues long. Germline-derived CDR1 and CDR2 are SNHLY and FYNNEI. The CDR3 coding sequence is TGTGCCAGCAGTGGTCAAGCTTACAATGAGCAGTTCTTC. It codes for CASSGQAYNEQFF.

This sequence joins TRBV28 and TRBJ1-1; no clear D. The CDR3 sequence is 12 residues long. The germline V and J ends were trimmed by 6 bases and 9 bases, with 14 bases remaining between them. Looked up from germline, CDR1 is MDHEN and CDR2 is SYDVKM. The CDR3 sequence: CASSSLARKAFF. The CDR3 nucleotides are TGTGCCAGCAGCAGCCTAGCAAGAAAAGCTTTCTTT.

The rearrangement links TRBV27 to TRBJ1-2, with 11 bases lining up with TRBD1. V lost 8 bases and J lost 5; bases outside the gene matches: 7. From germline, CDR1 is MNHEY and CDR2 SMNVEV (reference sequence). There are 14 residues in the CDR3. DNA for the CDR3: TGTGCCAGCCGGACAGGGGGCGCCGTGTATGGCTACACCTTC. Translation: CASRTGGAVYGYTF.

This clone was seen a handful of times. This chain joins TRBV7-9 and TRBJ1-3; 9 positions match TRBD1. This CDR3 contains 16 residues. The J segment lost 4 bases and the V segment lost 2 bases, leaving 6 bases of the junction unmatched. CDR1 SEHNR and CDR2 FQNEAQ come from the germline V gene (reference sequence). The CDR3: CASSLLDRGAGNTIYF. The DNA of the CDR3 is TGTGCCAGCAGCTTACTGGACAGGGGAGCCGGAAACACCATATATTTT.

The chain links TRBV7-3 to TRBJ1-5; D possibly corresponds to TRBD1 (5 bases). There are 13 residues in the CDR3. V gave up 4 bases and J gave up 5 bases, with 9 bases separating them. Germline CDR1 and CDR2: SGHTA and FQGTGA. This CDR3 reads CASSSDRDQPQHF. The CDR3 DNA reads as TGTGCCAGCAGCTCCGACAGAGATCAGCCCCAGCATTTT.

The gene calls are TRBV29-1 and TRBJ2-3; D is perhaps TRBD2 (7 bases). With 3 bases removed from V and 8 bases from J, the gap between germline ends came to 18 bases. There are 14 residues in the CDR3. Germline assignment: CDR1 SQVTM and CDR2 ANQGSEA. This CDR3 is CSVDPAGGGSTQYF. The CDR3 DNA sequence: TGCAGCGTTGACCCCGCGGGCGGGGGCAGTACGCAGTATTTT.

This clone was picked up one time. This chain links TRBV19 with TRBJ1-1; tentatively, D is TRBD1 (5 bases). CDR3 length: 13 amino acids. Germline loops: CDR1 LNHDA, CDR2 SQIVND (reference sequence). V was cut by 5 bases and J by 3 bases, with 10 bases left in between. The DNA of the CDR3 is TGTGCCAGTAGTCCGCGGGGGGACACTGAAGCTTTCTTT. Its translation: CASSPRGDTEAFF.

This chain joins TRBV23-1 and TRBJ2-7, with 8 nucleotides matching TRBD1. TRBV23-1 is recorded as an ORF, its role being uncertain. V shed 3 bases, J shed 5 bases, and the junction held 0 bases outside the gene matches. The CDR3 contains 12 residues. In nucleotides, the CDR3 is TGCGCCAGCAGTCACAGGGGGCACGAGCAGTACTTC. Translation gives CASSHRGHEQYF.

This sequence joins TRBV2 and TRBJ1-3; the D is unclear. The CDR3 has 16 residues. The V and J ends lost 5 bases and 0 bases respectively, with 14 bases between them. Germline values: CDR1 SNHLY, CDR2 FYNNEI. CDR3 nucleotide sequence: TGTGCCAGCAGTCTGGGGTCCACTAGCTCTGGAAACACCATATATTTT. Translation: CASSLGSTSSGNTIYF.

The genes are TRBV15 and TRBJ2-5; TRBD2 matches at 7 bases. This CDR3 has 19 residues. The J segment lost 0 bases and the V segment lost 0 bases, leaving 13 bases of the junction unmatched. The germline V gene has CDR1 LNHNV and CDR2 YYDKDF (reference sequence). CDR3 in amino acids: CATSRDLISGSGDQETQYF. As DNA, the CDR3 is TGTGCCACCAGCAGAGATCTAATATCAGGGAGCGGGGACCAAGAGACCCAGTACTTC.

This sequence joins TRBV28 and TRBJ1-5; 8 bases are a match to TRBD1. The length of the CDR3 is 15 residues. Germline loops: CDR1 MDHEN, CDR2 SYDVKM. J lost 4 bases, V lost 6 bases, and 8 bases had no gene match. The CDR3 region has the DNA TGTGCCAGCAGCCTCGACAGGGGTCAAAATCAGCCCCAGCATTTT. It codes for CASSLDRGQNQPQHF.

The chain employs TRBV2 and TRBJ2-2; 7 bases map to TRBD1. J gave up 6 bases and V 6 bases, and 1 base lay outside the gene matches. The CDR3 contains 12 residues. Germline values: CDR1 SNHLY, CDR2 FYNNEI. CDR3 amino acids: CASRGQAGELFF. The DNA for the CDR3 is TGTGCCAGCAGAGGACAGGCCGGGGAGCTGTTTTTT.

The V gene is TRBV3-1 (or the pseudogene TRBV3-2), the J gene TRBJ2-3; 7 nucleotides agree with TRBD2. The V gene end was trimmed by 3 bases and the J gene end by 5 bases; junction bases not matched to a gene: 8. This CDR3 comprises 15 residues. Germline assignment: CDR1 LGHDT and CDR2 YNNKEL (reference sequence). The CDR3 DNA sequence: TGTGCCAGCAGCCAGGTCTTGGGCGGGGGAGATACGCAGTATTTT. Translating it yields CASSQVLGGGDTQYF.

This clone came up once. This chain connects TRBV10-3 to TRBJ2-1; the match to TRBD1 covers 11 bases. The germline CDR1 and CDR2 sequences are ENHRY and SYGVKD. V shed 6 bases and J 8 bases; nucleotides not matched to a gene: 3. The CDR3 sequence is 13 residues long. Here the CDR3 reads CAISGQGAYEQFF. The CDR3 DNA reads as TGTGCCATCAGCGGACAGGGGGCCTATGAGCAGTTCTTC.

V and J are TRBV5-4 and TRBJ2-7; TRBD2 is a possible D gene (7 bases). The CDR3 is 14 amino acids. CDR1 is SGHNT and CDR2 is YYREEE in the germline V gene (reference sequence). Trimming took 2 bases from V and 6 from J, leaving 15 bases between them. In nucleotides, the CDR3 is TGTGCCAGCAGCTTAGGGGGGGCGAAGGTCGAGCAGTACTTC. It yields the protein CASSLGGAKVEQYF.

This clone was counted once. This sequence joins TRBV10-2 and TRBJ1-5; D remains unclear. In germline, CDR1 is WSHSY, CDR2 SAAADI. Trimming took 6 bases from V and 1 from J, leaving 10 bases between them. The CDR3 runs to 14 residues. The CDR3 spells CASSGDQSNQPQHF. In DNA, the CDR3 is TGCGCCAGCAGCGGAGATCAAAGCAATCAGCCCCAGCATTTT.

V and J are TRBV7-9 and TRBJ2-7, with TRBD1 matching 8 bases. CDR3 length equals 13 residues. The germline V gene has CDR1 SEHNR and CDR2 FQNEAQ (reference sequence). The V and J ends lost 8 bases and 7 bases, in that order; junction bases with no gene match: 10. CDR3 amino acids: CASLPTGAGEQYF. DNA for the CDR3: TGTGCCAGCCTTCCGACAGGGGCGGGGGAGCAGTACTTC.

This clone came up a few times. This CDR3 reads CASSEGGNPTGDEQYF. CDR3 nucleotides: TGTGCCAGCAGTGAGGGGGGGAATCCGACAGGGGACGAGCAGTACTTC. The J gene is TRBJ2-7, the V gene TRBV6-1; a weak D match, TRBD1 (8 bases). Germline V lookup: CDR1 MNHNS, CDR2 SASEGT. The V gene lost 3 bases and the J gene lost 5 bases, with 20 bases spanning the gap. The CDR3 consists of 16 residues.

V and J are TRBV6-5 and TRBJ2-3; the match to TRBD2 covers 9 bases. The CDR3 is 15 residues long. The V and J ends lost 6 bases and 0 bases, in that order; junction bases with no gene match: 4. Germline V gives CDR1 MNHEY, CDR2 SVGAGI. In DNA form, the CDR3 reads TGTGCCAGCAGAAGCGGGGGGTTGAGCACAGATACGCAGTATTTT. Encoded protein: CASRSGGLSTDTQYF.

The CDR3 coding sequence is TGTGCCAGCAGCTTAGGCCTCCGCACAGATACGCAGTATTTT. Its protein is CASSLGLRTDTQYF. The gene calls are TRBV13 and TRBJ2-3; D not resolved. V shed 0 bases and J shed 1 base, with 5 bases lying between them. CDR1 and CDR2 (germline): PRHDT, FYEKMQ (reference sequence). The CDR3 is made up of 14 amino acids. The whole variable domain, filled in from reference TRBV13 and TRBJ2-3, reads AAGVIQSPRHLIKEKRETATLKCYPIPRHDTVYWYQQGPGQDPQFLISFYEKMQSDKGSIPDRFSAQQFSDYHSELNMSSLELGDSALYFCASSLGLRTDTQYFGPGTRLTVL.

A few counts support this clone. The rearrangement links TRBV4-1 to TRBJ2-1; TRBD2 might be the D (6 bases). V lost 0 bases to trimming and J lost 15 bases, with 21 bases between them. Per the germline V gene, CDR1 is MGHRA and CDR2 is YSYEKL. The CDR3 extends over 15 amino acids. CDR3 coding DNA: TGCGCCAGCAGCCAAGATCGGGGACTTTCCAGCCCGCGGTTCTTC. Its protein is CASSQDRGLSSPRFF.

The DNA of the CDR3 is TGTGCCAGCAGCGCAGACATTGGTACGCAGTATTTT. It yields the protein CASSADIGTQYF. V gene TRBV9 combines with J gene TRBJ2-3; no clear D gene. The germline V gene encodes CDR1 SGDLS and CDR2 YYNGEE. V gave up 3 bases and J gave up 8 bases, with 10 bases separating them. The CDR3 is made up of 12 amino acids.